The 29 T cell receptor beta chains below come from one sample, sequenced in a study of T cell responses to AZD1222 COVID-19 vaccine. The method was immunoSEQ multiplex PCR; TCRdb's version includes in-frame clones alone and lacks a portion of them. The sample has about 130,000 clones; 93% are singletons. The specimen comprised peripheral blood, sampled on day 0 of AZD1222 vaccination. These receptors came from an adult in good health.

This clone appeared once. The V call is TRBV24-1, the J call TRBJ1-5; D is ambiguous. Per the germline V gene, CDR1 is KGHDR and CDR2 is SFDVKD. This CDR3 region has 16 residues. The V end lost 4 bases, the J end lost 3 bases, and 15 bases lay between the germline ends. CDR3 DNA sequence: TGTGCCACCAGTGACAGGCGGACTTCTTCCAATCAGCCCCAGCATTTT. Translating it yields CATSDRRTSSNQPQHF.

The genes are TRBV10-3 and TRBJ1-1; 8 bases match TRBD1. The V and J ends lost 6 bases and 1 base, in that order; junction bases with no gene match: 7. CDR1 and CDR2 (germline): ENHRY, SYGVKD. The CDR3 totals 15 residues. The CDR3 coding sequence is TGTGCCATCAGGAAAGGGCAGGGGGCGAACACTGAAGCTTTCTTT. It specifies CAIRKGQGANTEAFF.

The chain combines TRBV6-5 with TRBJ1-5; 9 bases are a match to TRBD1. Unmatched junction bases numbered 8, after V lost 4 bases and J lost 4 bases. This CDR3 is 16 amino acids long. Germline CDR1 reads MNHEY; CDR2 reads SVGAGI. The CDR3 loop is CASSFGQGPQNQPQHF. CDR3 sequence (DNA): TGTGCCAGCAGTTTTGGACAGGGGCCGCAAAATCAGCCCCAGCATTTT.

As to this clone: Other DNA sequences from this sample encode an identical CDR3 as well. The V and J genes are TRBV9 and TRBJ2-1; D is unclear. The germline V gene encodes CDR1 SGDLS and CDR2 YYNGEE. The CDR3 extends over 11 amino acids. V was clipped by 4 bases and J by 5 bases, with 4 bases between them. CDR3 nucleotides: TGTGCCAGCAGCTTCAACAATGAGCAGTTCTTC. Its protein product is CASSFNNEQFF.

The rearrangement joins TRBV7-9 to TRBJ1-1, with TRBD1 matching 8 bases. The trim removed 5 bases at V and 0 bases at J, leaving 5 bases unmatched. The CDR3 has 15 residues. From germline, CDR1 is SEHNR and CDR2 FQNEAQ (reference sequence). The CDR3 DNA reads TGTGCCAGCAGCCCCAGGGGGCAGGTGAACACTGAAGCTTTCTTT. It is translated as CASSPRGQVNTEAFF.

The CDR3 is CASSARERSRNTIYF. The CDR3 DNA sequence: TGTGCCAGCAGCGCCCGGGAGCGATCGAGAAACACCATATATTTT. The V and J genes are TRBV11-2 and TRBJ1-3; D remains ambiguous. The CDR3 extends over 15 amino acids. V shed 5 bases and J shed 5 bases, with 16 bases lying between them. Germline V gene sequence: CDR1 SGHAT, CDR2 FQNNGV.

This clone has a single count. V usage is TRBV6-1 and J usage is TRBJ1-4, with D tentatively TRBD1 (6 bases). The CDR3 spans 15 residues. Trimming removed 1 base from V and 8 bases from J, with 14 bases in between. Germline V gives CDR1 MNHNS, CDR2 SASEGT. The CDR3 DNA reads TGTGCCAGCAGTGAAGGTAGCAGGGGTGGAGAAAAACTGTTTTTT. It codes for CASSEGSRGGEKLFF.

The chain is built from TRBV11-2 and TRBJ2-1; a weak D match, TRBD2 (6 bases). Trimming left V 5 bases short and J 5 bases short, with 13 bases between. This CDR3 comprises 14 residues. Per the germline V gene, CDR1 is SGHAT and CDR2 is FQNNGV. The CDR3 DNA follows: TGTGCCAGCAGCCCCTCTAGCGCCGACAATGAGCAGTTCTTC. This codes for CASSPSSADNEQFF.

The chain combines TRBV24-1 with TRBJ1-2, with D unclear. Germline V gene data show CDR1 as KGHDR and CDR2 as SFDVKD. V lost 2 bases to trimming and J lost 8 bases, with 17 bases between them. This CDR3 has 15 residues. The CDR3, as DNA: TGTGCCACCAGTGATTCCCGGCAGGCTATGGAAGGCTACACCTTC. Its protein product is CATSDSRQAMEGYTF.

This sequence joins TRBV12-5 and TRBJ2-7; D possibly corresponds to TRBD2 (6 bases). The CDR3 contains 16 residues. Trimming pared 0 bases from V and 2 bases from J, leaving 14 bases between. Germline V gene lookup returns CDR1 LGHNT and CDR2 FRNRAP. The CDR3 region has the DNA TGTGCTAGTGGTTTGGTACTCGGGAGTCCTACCTACGAGCAGTACTTC. Translating it yields CASGLVLGSPTYEQYF.

The chain carries TRBV2 and TRBJ1-1; perhaps TRBD1 as D (6 bases). Germline CDR1 reads SNHLY; CDR2 reads FYNNEI. The CDR3 length is 17 residues. V was shortened by 0 bases and J by 1 base, with 15 bases between the two germline ends. The DNA of the CDR3 is TGTGCCAGCAGTGAAGCGCTTCGAGGGGGTGAGAACACTGAAGCTTTCTTT. Encoded protein: CASSEALRGGENTEAFF.

The chain combines TRBV12-5 with TRBJ1-1; D not resolved. Germline V lookup: CDR1 LGHNT, CDR2 FRNRAP. Trimming pared 0 bases from V and 4 bases from J, leaving 15 bases between. CDR3 length equals 16 residues. DNA of the CDR3: TGTGCTAGTGGTTTGGTACAGTTGCGGCGTGGCACTGAAGCTTTCTTT. Translation gives CASGLVQLRRGTEAFF.

The chain is built from TRBV9 and TRBJ1-2; tentative D call: TRBD1 (5 bases). The V gene lost 0 bases and the J gene lost 4 bases, with 10 bases spanning the gap. The CDR3 extends over 14 amino acids. Per germline, CDR1 SGDLS and CDR2 YYNGEE. The DNA for the CDR3 is TGTGCCAGCAGCGTAGAGGGAGGGGTCTATGGCTACACCTTC. It specifies CASSVEGGVYGYTF.

The chain joins TRBV19 to TRBJ1-1; tentatively, D is TRBD1 (5 bases). The CDR3 is 13 residues long. V was shortened by 11 bases and J by 3 bases, with 16 bases between the two germline ends. The V gene's germline CDR1 is LNHDA and CDR2 SQIVND (reference sequence). The CDR3 region is CAAPRWGYTEAFF. The CDR3 region has the DNA TGTGCCGCCCCCCGTTGGGGGTACACTGAAGCTTTCTTT.

The rearrangement links TRBV27 to TRBJ2-3; 7 bases fit TRBD2. CDR3 length: 16 residues. Trimming took 3 bases from V and 0 from J; bases not matched to a gene: 6. Germline loops: CDR1 MNHEY, CDR2 SMNVEV (reference sequence). The CDR3 DNA is TGTGCCAGCAGTTTCTCGAGCGGGACGAGCACAGATACGCAGTATTTT. It yields the protein CASSFSSGTSTDTQYF.

The genes are TRBV7-8 and TRBJ2-3, with TRBD2 identical over 9 bases. Germline V CDR1 and CDR2: SGHVS, FQNEAQ. The CDR3 runs to 16 residues. V lost 5 bases and J lost 1; bases outside the gene matches: 7. CDR3: CASSLVAGVGTDTQYF. DNA of the CDR3: TGTGCCAGCAGCCTTGTAGCGGGAGTTGGCACAGATACGCAGTATTTT.

This chain joins TRBV5-1 and TRBJ2-2; tentative D call: TRBD1 (6 bases). V shed 0 bases and J shed 4 bases, with 10 bases lying between them. In germline, CDR1 is SGHRS, CDR2 YFSETQ. The CDR3 has 15 residues. The DNA for the CDR3 is TGCGCCAGCAGCTTGGGGCCAGGGGCCACCGGGGAGCTGTTTTTT. Amino acid sequence: CASSLGPGATGELFF.

The J gene is TRBJ2-7, the V gene TRBV5-1, with 9 bases fitting TRBD1. Unmatched junction bases numbered 7, after V lost 1 base and J lost 5 bases. The CDR3 length is 15 residues. Germline V lookup: CDR1 SGHRS, CDR2 YFSETQ. The CDR3 here is CASSLPTGGVHEQYF. CDR3 coding DNA: TGCGCCAGCAGCTTGCCGACAGGGGGTGTCCACGAGCAGTACTTC.

The chain is built from TRBV10-3 and TRBJ2-2, with D perhaps TRBD2 (5 bases). Per the germline V gene, CDR1 is ENHRY and CDR2 is SYGVKD. This CDR3 spans 15 amino acids. V was shortened by 7 bases and J by 0 bases, with 12 bases between the two germline ends. The CDR3 coding sequence is TGTGCCATCAACGAGCGGTTAACGAACACCGGGGAGCTGTTTTTT. This encodes CAINERLTNTGELFF.

The chain carries TRBV7-8 and TRBJ2-7; D remains unclear. The CDR3 has 13 residues. The V end was cut by 3 bases, the J end by 5 bases, with 11 bases between. Germline-derived CDR1 and CDR2 are SGHVS and FQNEAQ. The CDR3 nucleotides read TGTGCCAGCAGCTTCCGAACCTGGGACGAGCAGTACTTC. Translated: CASSFRTWDEQYF.

The chain carries TRBV30 and TRBJ2-1; D perhaps matches TRBD2 (5 bases). This CDR3 is 15 amino acids long. Trimming took off 3 bases at V and 3 bases at J, with 15 bases between the two ends. Germline V CDR1 and CDR2: GTSNPN, SVGIG (reference sequence). The CDR3 loop reads CAWSGGEGYYNEQFF. The DNA for the CDR3 is TGTGCCTGGAGCGGAGGTGAGGGTTACTACAATGAGCAGTTCTTC.

J is TRBJ1-4 and V is TRBV5-1; D gene ambiguous. The V end was cut by 0 bases, the J end by 8 bases, with 11 bases between. This CDR3 region has 14 residues. Germline V gene lookup returns CDR1 SGHRS and CDR2 YFSETQ. CDR3 in amino acids: CASSLESQREKLFF. CDR3 nucleotides: TGCGCCAGCAGCTTGGAGAGCCAACGGGAAAAACTGTTTTTT.

The rearrangement joins TRBV19 to TRBJ2-5; TRBD1 matches 7 bases. The V gene end was trimmed by 3 bases and the J gene end by 5 bases; junction bases not matched to a gene: 9. This CDR3 contains 15 residues. In germline, CDR1 is LNHDA, CDR2 SQIVND (reference sequence). The CDR3 DNA reads TGTGCCAGTAGTATCAACCCGGGACAGTTGGAGACCCAGTACTTC. This translates into CASSINPGQLETQYF.

The chain has TRBV3-1 (or the pseudogene TRBV3-2) and TRBJ2-1, with D maybe TRBD2 (6 bases). Trimming took 1 base from V and 8 from J, leaving 15 bases between them. The CDR3 runs to 15 residues. CDR1 and CDR2 from the germline V gene are LGHDT and YNNKEL (reference sequence). Written as DNA, the CDR3 is TGTGCCAGCAGCCAAGTTGGTCGGGGGTCCCATGAGCAGTTCTTC. Amino acids: CASSQVGRGSHEQFF.

This chain links TRBV2 with TRBJ2-7, with 11 bases that match TRBD2. Trimming took 9 bases from V and 4 from J; bases not matched to a gene: 8. The germline V gene has CDR1 SNHLY and CDR2 FYNNEI. The CDR3 runs 14 residues. The CDR3 region is CARGGTSGEYEQYF. DNA for the CDR3: TGTGCCAGGGGGGGGACTAGCGGAGAGTACGAGCAGTACTTC.

The chain recombines TRBV5-1 with TRBJ2-1; the match to TRBD1 covers 9 bases. This CDR3 contains 16 residues. Germline V gene data show CDR1 as SGHRS and CDR2 as YFSETQ. V lost 4 bases, J lost 4 bases, and 9 bases stayed unmatched. The CDR3 DNA reads as TGCGCCAGCAGCCCACAGGGGGCCCCCAATTACAATGAGCAGTTCTTC. This gives the protein CASSPQGAPNYNEQFF.

The chain links TRBV7-8 to TRBJ2-2; D gene ambiguous. The CDR3 consists of 16 residues. Trimming shortened V by 1 base and J by 0 bases, and 9 bases separated the two germline ends. Looked up from germline, CDR1 is SGHVS and CDR2 is FQNEAQ. CDR3 nucleotides: TGTGCCAGCAGCTTAGGGCCACCTTCGAACACCGGGGAGCTGTTTTTT. This gives the protein CASSLGPPSNTGELFF. Filled out from reference TRBV7-8 and TRBJ2-2, the complete variable domain reads GAGVSQSPRYKVAKRGQDVALRCDPISGHVSLFWYQQALGQGPEFLTYFQNEAQLDKSGLPSDRFFAERPEGSVSTLKIQRTQQEDSAVYLCASSLGPPSNTGELFFGEGSRLTVL.

This chain joins TRBV12-3 or TRBV12-4 and TRBJ2-7; D is ambiguous. The V end lost 1 base, the J end lost 6 bases, and 4 bases lay between the germline ends. The CDR3 has 11 amino acids. The CDR3 sequence: CASSLGAEQYF. The CDR3, as DNA: TGTGCCAGCAGTTTAGGGGCCGAGCAGTACTTC.

The chain couples TRBV14 to TRBJ1-6, with D tentatively TRBD1 (5 bases). The CDR3 loop spans 11 amino acids. V was trimmed by 1 base and J by 14 bases, leaving 6 bases between them. The germline gives CDR1 SGHDN, CDR2 FVKESK. DNA of the CDR3: TGTGCCAGCAGCCAAGGGGACTCCCTCCACTTT. Amino acids: CASSQGDSLHF.